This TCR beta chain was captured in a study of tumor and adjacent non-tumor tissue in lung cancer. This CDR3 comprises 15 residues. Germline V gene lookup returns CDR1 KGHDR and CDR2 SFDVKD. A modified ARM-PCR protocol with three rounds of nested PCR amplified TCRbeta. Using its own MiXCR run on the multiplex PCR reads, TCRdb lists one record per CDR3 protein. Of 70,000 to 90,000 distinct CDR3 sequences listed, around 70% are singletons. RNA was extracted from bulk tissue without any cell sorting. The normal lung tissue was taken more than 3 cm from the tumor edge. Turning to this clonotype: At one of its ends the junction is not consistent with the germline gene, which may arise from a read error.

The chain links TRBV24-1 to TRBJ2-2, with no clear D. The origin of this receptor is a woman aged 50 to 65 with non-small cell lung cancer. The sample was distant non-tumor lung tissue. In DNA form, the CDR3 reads TGTTCCACCAGTGATTCGGTACGAAACACCGGGGAGCTGTTTTTT. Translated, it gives CSTSDSVRNTGELFF.